This entry lists 3 T cell receptor beta chains sequenced from one sample in a study of blood T cell repertoires in COVID-19. TCRdb's table, derived via immunoSEQ multiplex PCR, lists solely in-frame clones and lacks some. The table shows 200,000 to 250,000 clones, with approximately 87% occurring only once. The sample comprised peripheral blood. All receptors come from a man aged 60 to 75 with acute or convalescent COVID-19.

The chain carries TRBV7-2 and TRBJ2-1; TRBD2 matches at 8 bases. Germline CDR1 and CDR2: SGHTA and FQGNSA. V shed 5 bases and J 10 bases; nucleotides not matched to a gene: 13. This CDR3 comprises 15 residues. CDR3 coding DNA: TGTGCCAGCAGCCACTCAACCGGGACTAGAAACGAGCAGTTCTTC. It yields the protein CASSHSTGTRNEQFF.

V usage is TRBV19 and J usage is TRBJ2-5; 9 bases map to TRBD2. This CDR3 is 15 amino acids long. V lost 3 bases to trimming and J lost 4 bases; unmatched junction nucleotides: 6. Germline V gene sequence: CDR1 LNHDA, CDR2 SQIVND (reference sequence). The CDR3 region is CASSIPGLAAETQYF. The CDR3 nucleotides are TGTGCCAGTAGTATTCCGGGACTAGCTGCAGAGACCCAGTACTTC.

This clone was recorded only once. The rearrangement uses TRBV6-5 and TRBJ1-2; D gene unclear. V dropped 6 bases and J dropped 0 bases, with 8 bases sitting between them. The CDR3 runs 13 residues. Germline lookup yields CDR1 MNHEY and CDR2 SVGAGI. Here the CDR3 DNA reads TGTGCCAGCAGCCACAGACCTAACTATGGCTACACCTTC. Protein sequence: CASSHRPNYGYTF.